Each of the 7 T cell receptor beta chains below was sequenced from the same sample in a study of CD8 T cells in Susac syndrome. After extraction with the RNeasy kit, about 0.5 to 1 ug of the RNA was reverse transcribed using random hexamers. TCRdb re-analysed the immunoSEQ multiplex PCR reads in MiXCR, keeping a single row per CDR3 protein. The table records under 95,000 distinct CDR3 sequences, 95% of them present only once. Sequenced input: CD8+ T cells from PBMCs. The origin of the receptors is a human donor with Susac syndrome.

The rearrangement joins TRBV4-3 to TRBJ2-3; TRBD2 agrees at 11 bases. V dropped 4 bases and J dropped 4; count of bases not matched to a gene: 7. This CDR3 has 16 residues. Per germline, CDR1 LGHNA and CDR2 YSLEER. The CDR3 loop reads CASSRTSGSVPDTQYF. Here the CDR3 DNA reads TGCGCCAGCAGCCGAACTAGCGGGAGTGTCCCAGATACGCAGTATTTT.

This rearrangement joins TRBV27 to TRBJ2-7; TRBD2 matches 8 bases. V was pared by 5 bases and J by 2 bases, with 5 bases of the junction left unmatched. The CDR3 has 14 residues. Germline V lookup: CDR1 MNHEY, CDR2 SMNVEV (reference sequence). CDR3 nucleotides: TGTGCCAGCAGTATGACTAGCGTTACCTACGAGCAGTACTTC. This translates into CASSMTSVTYEQYF.

This chain joins TRBV7-8 and TRBJ2-3; the D gene is possibly TRBD2 (5 bases). The germline V gene has CDR1 SGHVS and CDR2 FQNEAQ. V was trimmed by 5 bases and J by 3 bases, leaving 9 bases between them. The CDR3 runs 13 residues. CDR3 protein: CASSHGLTDTQYF. The DNA of the CDR3 is TGTGCCAGCAGCCACGGACTGACAGATACGCAGTATTTT.

The chain combines TRBV13 with TRBJ1-5; 7 bases line up with TRBD1. With V trimmed by 5 bases and J by 6 bases, 16 bases remained unmatched. Germline V gene data show CDR1 as PRHDT and CDR2 as FYEKMQ (reference sequence). The CDR3 spans 17 residues. CDR3 residues: CASSLSGGRGIAQPQHF. CDR3 DNA sequence: TGTGCCAGCAGCCTCTCGGGGGGCAGGGGGATTGCTCAGCCCCAGCATTTT.

This chain uses TRBV7-3 with TRBJ2-3; 10 nucleotides line up with TRBD2. The V gene's germline CDR1 is SGHTA and CDR2 FQGTGA. This CDR3 is built from 15 residues. J lost 2 bases, V lost 5 bases, and 4 bases had no gene match. The CDR3 DNA is TGTGCCAGCAGCCACACTAGCGGGGACACAGATACGCAGTATTTT. This sequence encodes CASSHTSGDTDTQYF.

This chain links TRBV28 with TRBJ2-7; 9 bases map to TRBD1. Per the germline V gene, CDR1 is MDHEN and CDR2 is SYDVKM. The CDR3 consists of 15 residues. With 5 bases clipped from V and 2 bases from J, the junction kept 7 bases outside the gene matches. CDR3 sequence: CASSATGQGAYEQYF. CDR3 DNA: TGTGCCAGCAGTGCAACGGGACAGGGTGCCTACGAGCAGTACTTC.

This chain joins TRBV6-5 and TRBJ1-1, with 8 bases fitting TRBD1. CDR1 MNHEY and CDR2 SVGAGI come from the germline V gene. The CDR3 extends over 12 amino acids. Trimming took 4 bases from V and 10 from J; bases not matched to a gene: 5. This CDR3 is CASSSGQGGAFF. The CDR3, as DNA: TGTGCCAGCAGTTCCGGACAGGGCGGAGCTTTCTTT.